The 9 T cell receptor beta chains below come from one sample, sequenced in a study of spatial heterogeneity in lung cancer. Regarding time point: blood at routine non-recurrence follow-up after resection. TCRdb ran MiXCR on the 5' RACE reads and lists one entry per CDR3 protein. Found here are 4,000 or so distinct CDR3 sequences, 20% to 30% of them singletons; the top ten hold approximately 5.9%. The starting material was PBMCs, obtained at follow-up. The receptors come from a male donor with early-stage non-small cell lung cancer.

Judged by abundance, this clonotype is large. The chain recombines TRBV11-1 with TRBJ2-2; TRBD1 aligns across 10 bases. CDR3 size: 16 residues. Germline values: CDR1 SGHAT, CDR2 FQDESV (reference sequence). The trim removed 6 bases at V and 6 bases at J, leaving 10 bases unmatched. As DNA, the CDR3 is TGTGCCAGCAGAACCCGGGACAGGGGTTGGGCCGGGGAGCTGTTTTTT. It yields the protein CASRTRDRGWAGELFF. The variable domain in full, completed from reference TRBV11-1 and TRBJ2-2, reads EAEVAQSPRYKITEKSQAVAFWCDPISGHATLYWYRQILGQGPELLVQFQDESVVDDSQLPKDRFSAERLKGVDSTLKIQPAELGDSAMYLCASRTRDRGWAGELFFGEGSRLTVL.

The chain links TRBV18 to TRBJ1-5; perhaps TRBD1 as D (5 bases). Per the germline V gene, CDR1 is KGHSH and CDR2 is LQKENI. V lost 6 bases and J 3 bases, leaving 9 bases between the germline ends. The CDR3 extends over 13 amino acids. The CDR3 coding sequence is TGTGCCAGCTCTTCGGACACCAATCAGCCCCAGCATTTT. Its protein product is CASSSDTNQPQHF.

At least ten counts were recorded for this clonotype. The chain carries TRBV6-6 and TRBJ2-1, with TRBD2 as a possible D gene (8 bases). Germline V gives CDR1 MNHNY, CDR2 SVGAGI (reference sequence). The CDR3 is 16 amino acids. Between the trimmed V and J ends, which lost 8 bases and 5 bases, there was a span of 22 bases. The CDR3, as DNA: TGTGCCAGCCTTACCGGGGGGGAAGGGGGCAACAATGAGCAGTTCTTC. Its protein is CASLTGGEGGNNEQFF.

A few counts support this clonotype. The chain combines TRBV4-1 with TRBJ2-1; D may be TRBD2 (6 bases). This CDR3 has 17 residues. Trimming removed 3 bases at V and 0 bases at J, with 15 bases between. Germline-derived CDR1 and CDR2 are MGHRA and YSYEKL. This CDR3 is CASSQSWAGSSYNEQFF. The CDR3 DNA reads TGCGCCAGCAGCCAGAGCTGGGCGGGGAGCTCCTACAATGAGCAGTTCTTC.

V and J are TRBV5-1 and TRBJ2-7, with D perhaps matching TRBD2 (5 bases). The CDR3 has 12 residues. Germline V gene sequence: CDR1 SGHRS, CDR2 YFSETQ. Trimming shortened V by 4 bases and J by 5 bases, and 10 bases separated the two germline ends. CDR3 nucleotide sequence: TGCGCCAGCAGCGCGGGTGTCCACGAGCAGTACTTC. Translating gives CASSAGVHEQYF.

By share of the sample, this clonotype is large. The chain recombines TRBV7-3 with TRBJ2-1, with 10 bases aligning to TRBD1. The V gene end was trimmed by 4 bases and the J gene end by 0 bases; junction bases not matched to a gene: 0. The germline V gene encodes CDR1 SGHTA and CDR2 FQGTGA. The CDR3 is 15 residues long. As DNA, the CDR3 is TGTGCCAGCAGCTGGGACAGGGGCTCCTACAATGAGCAGTTCTTC. Amino acid sequence: CASSWDRGSYNEQFF.

Relative to its sample, this clonotype is medium-sized. The V gene is TRBV28, the J gene TRBJ1-6; 9 bases agree with TRBD1. The ends lost 6 bases at V and 8 bases at J; junction bases unmatched: 5. This CDR3 is built from 14 residues. Germline CDR1 MDHEN, CDR2 SYDVKM. The CDR3 sequence is CASSLGQGYSPLHF. CDR3 sequence (DNA): TGTGCCAGCAGCTTGGGACAGGGTTATTCACCCCTCCACTTT.

This clonotype rates as medium-sized. The V gene is TRBV7-8, the J gene TRBJ2-3; 13 positions match TRBD2. Germline V gene sequence: CDR1 SGHVS, CDR2 FQNEAQ. Unmatched junction bases numbered 2, after V lost 3 bases and J lost 8 bases. The CDR3 spans 14 residues. The CDR3 coding sequence is TGTGCCAGCAGCTTCCGGACTAGCGGGAGTACGCAGTATTTT. Protein: CASSFRTSGSTQYF. Full variable domain (rest looked up from reference TRBV7-8 and TRBJ2-3): GAGVSQSPRYKVAKRGQDVALRCDPISGHVSLFWYQQALGQGPEFLTYFQNEAQLDKSGLPSDRFFAERPEGSVSTLKIQRTQQEDSAVYLCASSFRTSGSTQYFGPGTRLTVL.

The rearrangement joins TRBV19 to TRBJ2-1; D ambiguous. The CDR3 contains 12 residues. V shed 7 bases and J shed 4 bases, with 8 bases lying between them. Germline V CDR1 and CDR2: LNHDA, SQIVND (reference sequence). CDR3 sequence: CASTTRYNEQFF. CDR3 DNA: TGTGCCAGTACTACCAGATACAATGAGCAGTTCTTC. Full variable domain (rest looked up from reference TRBV19 and TRBJ2-1): DGGITQSPKYLFRKEGQNVTLSCEQNLNHDAMYWYRQDPGQGLRLIYYSQIVNDFQKGDIAEGYSVSREKKESFPLTVTSAQKNPTAFYLCASTTRYNEQFFGPGTRLTVL.